Each of the 32 T cell receptor beta chains below was sequenced from the same sample in a study of Ad26.COV2.S vaccination and SARS-CoV-2 variants. Clones were sequenced by immunoSEQ multiplex PCR, and TCRdb holds only the in-frame ones, with some missing. Altogether about 350,000 clones are present, around 84% being singletons, with the ten largest covering about 3.3%. Treatment indicated: roughly 20 received Ad26.COV2.S at low or high dose, single or two shots; several received placebo; per-sample allocation not given. Vaccine and placebo recipients were sampled on day 63 after the first injection. The sequenced sample was peripheral blood, obtained in a trial of Ad26.COV2.S vaccine versus placebo. The receptor source for this set is a person between 18 and 65 years old who received the Ad26.COV2.S COVID-19 vaccine or a placebo.

CDR3 sequence: CASSGDGDTGELFF. CDR3 sequence (DNA): TGTGCCAGCAGTGGTGACGGTGACACCGGGGAGCTGTTTTTT. The chain combines TRBV6-4 with TRBJ2-2, with D hard to call. The CDR3 loop spans 14 amino acids. The germline CDR1 and CDR2 sequences are MRHNA and SNTAGT. The germline V and J ends were trimmed by 4 bases and 3 bases, with 9 bases remaining between them.

The rearrangement uses TRBV7-2 and TRBJ2-7, with 13 bases fitting TRBD2. The CDR3 is 15 residues long. Germline lookup yields CDR1 SGHTA and CDR2 FQGNSA. V was clipped by 7 bases and J by 7 bases; unmatched bases: 10. CDR3 sequence: CASNPGLAGVGEQYF. The CDR3 bases are TGTGCCAGCAATCCCGGACTAGCGGGGGTGGGGGAGCAGTACTTC.

The CDR3 nucleotides read TGTGCCAGCAGTCACACCTACGAGCAGTACTTC. Protein product: CASSHTYEQYF. J is TRBJ2-7 and V is TRBV6-2 or TRBV6-3; no clear D gene. CDR3 length equals 11 residues. Per germline, CDR1 MNHEY and CDR2 SVGEGT. Deletions cut 5 bases from V and 2 bases from J, with 4 bases between.

The rearrangement uses TRBV4-3 and TRBJ1-6; D uncertain. V was pared by 4 bases and J by 7 bases, with 8 bases between. CDR3 length equals 13 residues. From germline, CDR1 is LGHNA and CDR2 YSLEER. The CDR3 is CASSRLGNSPLHF. DNA for the CDR3: TGCGCCAGCAGCCGCTTAGGCAATTCACCCCTCCACTTT.

This clone was counted once. The rearrangement joins TRBV10-1 to TRBJ1-1; D gene uncertain. Germline assignment: CDR1 WNHNN and CDR2 SYGVQD (reference sequence). The V gene lost 3 bases and the J gene lost 0 bases, with 5 bases spanning the gap. CDR3 size: 13 residues. CDR3 sequence reads: CASSEAVNTEAFF. The DNA for the CDR3 is TGCGCCAGCAGTGAAGCCGTGAACACTGAAGCTTTCTTT.

The V gene is TRBV4-1, the J gene TRBJ1-4, with a weak D call TRBD1 (6 bases). V was trimmed by 1 base and J by 8 bases, leaving 14 bases between them. Germline V gene data show CDR1 as MGHRA and CDR2 as YSYEKL. The length of the CDR3 is 15 residues. CDR3 loop: CASSQVGKGEEKLFF. Here the CDR3 DNA reads TGCGCCAGCAGCCAAGTTGGGAAGGGGGAGGAAAAACTGTTTTTT.

This clone occurred a few times. V usage is TRBV13 and J usage is TRBJ2-7; D might be TRBD2 (6 bases). The germline V and J ends were trimmed by 5 bases and 5 bases, with 22 bases remaining between them. This CDR3 spans 16 amino acids. Germline V CDR1 and CDR2: PRHDT, FYEKMQ (reference sequence). The CDR3: CASSTGDHRKIHEQYF. Written as DNA, the CDR3 is TGTGCCAGCAGCACGGGGGACCACCGAAAGATCCACGAGCAGTACTTC.

This clone was seen only a few times. This rearrangement joins TRBV7-2 to TRBJ2-3; D unresolved. V lost 5 bases, J lost 0 bases, and 9 bases lay in between. This CDR3 has 14 residues. The V gene's germline CDR1 is SGHTA and CDR2 FQGNSA. In DNA, the CDR3 is TGTGCCAGCAGCCTAACTCCGAGCACAGATACGCAGTATTTT. Amino acids: CASSLTPSTDTQYF.

The rearrangement links TRBV5-1 to TRBJ2-7; 10 bases map to TRBD1. With V trimmed by 4 bases and J by 5 bases, 6 bases remained unmatched. Germline-derived CDR1 and CDR2 are SGHRS and YFSETQ. The CDR3 is made up of 14 amino acids. The CDR3 nucleotides are TGCGCCAGCAGCCGGGACAGGGGAGGGGACGAGCAGTACTTC. Translated, it gives CASSRDRGGDEQYF.

This rearrangement joins TRBV4-1 to TRBJ2-7; 11 positions match TRBD1. The CDR3 length is 15 residues. The V gene's germline CDR1 is MGHRA and CDR2 YSYEKL. V lost 4 bases to trimming and J lost 4 bases; unmatched junction nucleotides: 6. This CDR3 reads CASSPRDRGSYEQYF. The CDR3 bases are TGCGCCAGCAGCCCCCGGGACAGGGGGAGTTACGAGCAGTACTTC.

The rearrangement uses TRBV5-1 and TRBJ2-1; 8 nucleotides match TRBD2. The CDR3 extends over 18 amino acids. CDR1 is SGHRS, CDR2 YFSETQ, per germline. V was clipped by 4 bases and J by 4 bases; unmatched bases: 16. In DNA form, the CDR3 reads TGCGCCAGCAGCCCCCTCTCGGGGGGGGCCCCATCTTACAATGAGCAGTTCTTC. It is translated as CASSPLSGGAPSYNEQFF.

The chain combines TRBV5-1 with TRBJ2-7; tentative D call: TRBD1 (6 bases). Trimming cost V 2 bases and J 3 bases, with 9 bases left between them. Per germline, CDR1 SGHRS and CDR2 YFSETQ. The CDR3 is 13 amino acids. CDR3 in DNA: TGCGCCAGCAGCTTAACCAGGGGCTACGAGCAGTACTTC. It is translated as CASSLTRGYEQYF.

The table lists this clone with a count of one. This sequence joins TRBV28 and TRBJ2-3, with 9 bases fitting TRBD2. The CDR3 extends over 15 amino acids. The ends lost 4 bases at V and 3 bases at J; junction bases unmatched: 5. Germline V gene lookup returns CDR1 MDHEN and CDR2 SYDVKM. CDR3 bases: TGTGCCAGCAGTTCAGAGCGGGAGGTGACAGATACGCAGTATTTT. Amino acid sequence: CASSSEREVTDTQYF.

The chain employs TRBV7-2 and TRBJ2-7; 9 positions agree with TRBD1. Germline V gene sequence: CDR1 SGHTA, CDR2 FQGNSA. This CDR3 is 16 amino acids long. Losses at the gene ends were 4 bases for V and 4 bases for J; bases not matched to a gene: 11. The CDR3 sequence is CASSSPGTGFQYEQYF. The CDR3 coding sequence is TGTGCCAGCAGCTCCCCCGGGACAGGGTTTCAATACGAGCAGTACTTC.

This clone occurred once. This rearrangement joins TRBV9 to TRBJ2-1, with D unclear. V was trimmed by 0 bases and J by 0 bases, leaving 7 bases between them. CDR3 length: 15 residues. Germline V gene sequence: CDR1 SGDLS, CDR2 YYNGEE. The CDR3 is CASSVDTSSYNEQFF. CDR3 in DNA: TGTGCCAGCAGCGTAGACACGAGCTCCTACAATGAGCAGTTCTTC.

The genes are TRBV7-9 and TRBJ2-2, with TRBD2 as a possible D gene (5 bases). CDR3 length equals 14 residues. From germline, CDR1 is SEHNR and CDR2 FQNEAQ (reference sequence). Trimming cost V 7 bases and J 0 bases, with 9 bases left between them. CDR3 amino acids: CASMRATNTGELFF. The CDR3 DNA sequence: TGTGCCAGCATGAGGGCTACGAACACCGGGGAGCTGTTTTTT.

The chain is built from TRBV10-1 and TRBJ1-6; TRBD1 matches 8 bases. The J segment lost 0 bases and the V segment lost 5 bases, leaving 3 bases of the junction unmatched. The CDR3 covers 16 residues. Germline V gene data show CDR1 as WNHNN and CDR2 as SYGVQD (reference sequence). The CDR3 spells CASSLGQGSYNSPLHF. DNA for the CDR3: TGCGCCAGCAGTCTTGGACAGGGCTCCTATAATTCACCCCTCCACTTT.

The chain is built from TRBV24-1 and TRBJ2-5; 8 nucleotides align to TRBD1. Unmatched junction bases numbered 10, after V lost 6 bases and J lost 5 bases. The CDR3 consists of 15 residues. Germline V gene sequence: CDR1 KGHDR, CDR2 SFDVKD. This chain's CDR3 is CATSLDRGSWETQYF. As DNA, the CDR3 is TGTGCCACCAGTTTAGACAGGGGCAGCTGGGAGACCCAGTACTTC.

The V gene is TRBV19, the J gene TRBJ2-7, with D possibly TRBD2 on 5 matching bases. The CDR3 covers 15 residues. Per germline, CDR1 LNHDA and CDR2 SQIVND (reference sequence). V dropped 6 bases and J dropped 6 bases, with 21 bases sitting between them. CDR3 in amino acids: CASSGSGATPGEQYF. The CDR3 DNA is TGTGCCAGTAGCGGAAGCGGAGCCACCCCTGGCGAGCAGTACTTC.

Note on this clone: This same CDR3 is encoded by further DNA sequences in the sample. V and J are TRBV3-1 (or the pseudogene TRBV3-2) and TRBJ2-3; D remains unclear. From germline, CDR1 is LGHDT and CDR2 YNNKEL (reference sequence). The CDR3 length is 13 residues. Trimming pared 3 bases from V and 0 bases from J, leaving 4 bases between. CDR3 residues: CASSHPSTDTQYF. CDR3 nucleotides: TGTGCCAGCAGCCATCCGAGCACAGATACGCAGTATTTT.

The gene calls are TRBV5-1 and TRBJ1-1, with 8 bases identical to TRBD1. Trimming removed 5 bases from V and 3 bases from J; junction bases left unmatched: 6. Germline V gene data show CDR1 as SGHRS and CDR2 as YFSETQ. The CDR3 runs to 14 residues. The CDR3 region is CASRPPGGHTEAFF. CDR3 bases: TGCGCCAGCAGACCACCAGGGGGCCACACTGAAGCTTTCTTT.

Only one count was recorded for this clone. V is TRBV5-1 and J is TRBJ2-5, with 10 bases lining up with TRBD1. J was trimmed by 5 bases and V by 3 bases; bases with no gene match: 7. The CDR3 runs 15 residues. Germline V gives CDR1 SGHRS, CDR2 YFSETQ. The CDR3 is CASSSRQGARETQYF. In nucleotides, the CDR3 is TGCGCCAGCAGCTCAAGACAGGGGGCGCGGGAGACCCAGTACTTC.

V is TRBV3-1 (or the pseudogene TRBV3-2) and J is TRBJ2-2; D is ambiguous. Germline-derived CDR1 and CDR2 are LGHDT and YNNKEL (reference sequence). CDR3 length: 11 residues. V dropped 8 bases and J dropped 0 bases, with 1 base sitting between them. The CDR3 DNA sequence: TGTGCCAGCGCGAACACCGGGGAGCTGTTTTTT. It encodes CASANTGELFF.

This CDR3 reads CASSSQGGNNEQFF. The CDR3 nucleotides read TGTGCCAGCAGCTCCCAAGGGGGCAACAATGAGCAGTTCTTC. The V gene is TRBV13, the J gene TRBJ2-1; 7 bases fit TRBD1. Germline loops: CDR1 PRHDT, CDR2 FYEKMQ (reference sequence). V dropped 4 bases and J dropped 5; count of bases not matched to a gene: 5. This CDR3 spans 14 amino acids.

This clone has ten or more counts. V is TRBV6-4 and J is TRBJ2-3; D may be TRBD2 (7 bases). V was cut by 3 bases and J by 2 bases, with 9 bases left in between. CDR3 size: 14 residues. Germline CDR1 MRHNA, CDR2 SNTAGT. CDR3 DNA sequence: TGTGCCAGCAGTGAGGCGGGGGCCACAGATACGCAGTATTTT. Protein product: CASSEAGATDTQYF.

V is TRBV28 and J is TRBJ2-3, with a possible D match to TRBD2 (6 bases). V dropped 3 bases and J dropped 4 bases, with 17 bases sitting between them. The CDR3 is 16 residues long. Looked up from germline, CDR1 is MDHEN and CDR2 is SYDVKM. The CDR3 sequence: CASSFIYDPGADTQYF. The CDR3 nucleotides are TGTGCCAGCAGTTTTATATACGACCCGGGGGCAGATACGCAGTATTTT.

The rearrangement links TRBV5-6 to TRBJ1-2; 10 bases are shared with TRBD1. Germline V CDR1 and CDR2: SGHDT, YYEEEE. This CDR3 region has 14 residues. Losses at the gene ends were 4 bases for V and 7 bases for J; bases not matched to a gene: 7. The CDR3 nucleotides read TGTGCCAGCAGCGACCGACAGGGGGCGCCTGGCTACACCTTC. It codes for CASSDRQGAPGYTF. Combining the CDR3 with reference TRBV5-6 and TRBJ1-2 gives the whole variable domain DAGVTQSPTHLIKTRGQQVTLRCSPKSGHDTVSWYQQALGQGPQFIFQYYEEEERQRGNFPDRFSGHQFPNYSSELNVNALLLGDSALYLCASSDRQGAPGYTFGSGTRLTVV.

The chain links TRBV5-4 to TRBJ1-2; D call uncertain. Deletions cut 5 bases from V and 1 base from J, with 15 bases between. This CDR3 has 15 residues. The germline V gene has CDR1 SGHNT and CDR2 YYREEE (reference sequence). The CDR3 sequence is CASRAALSINYGYTF. The CDR3 DNA reads as TGTGCCAGCAGGGCTGCCCTTTCTATTAACTATGGCTACACCTTC.

The chain recombines TRBV9 with TRBJ1-1; 8 bases are shared with TRBD1. J lost 10 bases, V lost 3 bases, and 8 bases had no gene match. Germline assignment: CDR1 SGDLS and CDR2 YYNGEE. This CDR3 contains 13 residues. CDR3 loop: CASSGTGGRTAFF. DNA for the CDR3: TGTGCCAGCAGCGGAACAGGGGGTCGGACAGCTTTCTTT.

J is TRBJ1-2 and V is TRBV3-1 (or the pseudogene TRBV3-2); D gene unclear. Per the germline V gene, CDR1 is LGHDT and CDR2 is YNNKEL (reference sequence). Trimming removed 0 bases from V and 3 bases from J, with 17 bases in between. CDR3 length: 17 amino acids. Here the CDR3 DNA reads TGTGCCAGCAGCCAAGAGCCGGTGGGCGCTGGTGACTATGGCTACACCTTC. Its translation: CASSQEPVGAGDYGYTF.

The rearrangement uses TRBV6-4 and TRBJ2-3, with TRBD2 matching over 11 bases. Germline V CDR1 and CDR2: MRHNA, SNTAGT. The CDR3 has 15 amino acids. With V trimmed by 4 bases and J by 4 bases, 4 bases remained unmatched. The CDR3 region has the DNA TGTGCCAGCAGTGCCTTGGGACTAGCGGCAGATACGCAGTATTTT. Translated: CASSALGLAADTQYF.

The chain carries TRBV25-1 and TRBJ2-1; D is perhaps TRBD1 or TRBD2 (5 bases each). Germline values: CDR1 MGHDK, CDR2 SYGVNS. This CDR3 is built from 13 residues. V dropped 7 bases and J dropped 4 bases, with 11 bases sitting between them. The CDR3 DNA reads TGTGCCAGCAACCGGGACGAATACAATGAGCAGTTCTTC. It specifies CASNRDEYNEQFF.